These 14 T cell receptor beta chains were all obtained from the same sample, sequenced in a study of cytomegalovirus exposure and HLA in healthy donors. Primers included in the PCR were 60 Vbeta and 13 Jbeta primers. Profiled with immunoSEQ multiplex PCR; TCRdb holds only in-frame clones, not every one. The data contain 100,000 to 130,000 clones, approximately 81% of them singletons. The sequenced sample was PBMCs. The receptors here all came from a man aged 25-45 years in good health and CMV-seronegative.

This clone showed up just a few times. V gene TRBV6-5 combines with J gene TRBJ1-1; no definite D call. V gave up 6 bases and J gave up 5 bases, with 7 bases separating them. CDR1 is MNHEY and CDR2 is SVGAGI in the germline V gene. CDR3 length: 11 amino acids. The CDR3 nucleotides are TGTGCCAGCAGCCTAATTACTGAAGCTTTCTTT. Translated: CASSLITEAFF.

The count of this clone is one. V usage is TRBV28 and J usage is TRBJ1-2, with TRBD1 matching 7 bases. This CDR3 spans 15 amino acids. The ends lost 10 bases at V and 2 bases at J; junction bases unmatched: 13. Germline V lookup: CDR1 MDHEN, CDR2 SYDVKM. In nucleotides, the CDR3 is TGTGCCACCCGAGAGATAGGGGGCCAGAACTATGGCTACACCTTC. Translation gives CATREIGGQNYGYTF.

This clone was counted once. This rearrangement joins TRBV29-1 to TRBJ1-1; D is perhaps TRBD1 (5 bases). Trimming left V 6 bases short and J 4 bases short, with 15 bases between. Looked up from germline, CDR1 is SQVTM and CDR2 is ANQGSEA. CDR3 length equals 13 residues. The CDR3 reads CSVYRQLTTEAFF. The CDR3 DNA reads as TGCAGCGTCTACCGACAGCTCACCACTGAAGCTTTCTTT.

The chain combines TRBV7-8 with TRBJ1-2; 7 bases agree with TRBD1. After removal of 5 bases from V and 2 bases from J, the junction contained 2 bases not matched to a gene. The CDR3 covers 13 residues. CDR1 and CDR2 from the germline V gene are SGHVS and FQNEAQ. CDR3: CASSPDRNYGYTF. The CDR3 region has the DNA TGTGCCAGCAGCCCGGACAGGAACTATGGCTACACCTTC.

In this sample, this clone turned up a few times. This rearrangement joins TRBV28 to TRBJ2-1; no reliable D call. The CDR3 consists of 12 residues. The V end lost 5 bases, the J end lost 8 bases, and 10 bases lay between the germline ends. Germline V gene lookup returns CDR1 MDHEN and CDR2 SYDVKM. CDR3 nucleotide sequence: TGTGCCAGCAGTCTCATCTCGGATGAGCAGTTCTTC. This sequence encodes CASSLISDEQFF.

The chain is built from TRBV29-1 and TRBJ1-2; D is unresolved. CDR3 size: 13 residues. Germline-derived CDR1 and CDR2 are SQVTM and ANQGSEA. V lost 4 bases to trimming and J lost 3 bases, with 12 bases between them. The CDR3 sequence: CSVGLEDHYGYTF. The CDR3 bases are TGCAGCGTTGGATTGGAGGATCACTATGGCTACACCTTC. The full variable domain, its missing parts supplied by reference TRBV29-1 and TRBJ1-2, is SAVISQKPSRDICQRGTSLTIQCQVDSQVTMMFWYRQQPGQSLTLIATANQGSEATYESGFVIDKFPISRPNLTFSTLTVSNMSPEDSSIYLCSVGLEDHYGYTFGSGTRLTVV.

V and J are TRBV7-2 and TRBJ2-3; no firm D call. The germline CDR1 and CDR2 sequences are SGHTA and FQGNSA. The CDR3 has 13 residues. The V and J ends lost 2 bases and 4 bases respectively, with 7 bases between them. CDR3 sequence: CASSLRFADTQYF. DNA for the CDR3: TGTGCCAGCAGCTTACGGTTCGCAGATACGCAGTATTTT.

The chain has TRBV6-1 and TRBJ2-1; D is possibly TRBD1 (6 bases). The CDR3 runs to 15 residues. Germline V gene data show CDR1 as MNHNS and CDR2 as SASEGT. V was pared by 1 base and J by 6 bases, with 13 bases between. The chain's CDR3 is CASSEGTARGNEQFF. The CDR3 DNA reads TGTGCCAGCAGTGAAGGGACAGCCCGGGGCAATGAGCAGTTCTTC.

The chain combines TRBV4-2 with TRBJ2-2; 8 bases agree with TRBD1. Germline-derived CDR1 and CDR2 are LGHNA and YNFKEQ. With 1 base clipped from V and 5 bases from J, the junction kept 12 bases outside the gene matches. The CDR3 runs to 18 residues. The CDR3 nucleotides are TGTGCCAGCAGCCAAGGATACCCGCAGGGGGCTAAGACCGGGGAGCTGTTTTTT. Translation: CASSQGYPQGAKTGELFF.

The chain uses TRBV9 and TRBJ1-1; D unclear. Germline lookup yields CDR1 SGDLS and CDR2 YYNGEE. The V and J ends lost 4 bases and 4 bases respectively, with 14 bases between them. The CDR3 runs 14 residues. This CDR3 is CASSRGEVRTEAFF. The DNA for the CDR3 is TGTGCCAGCAGCCGCGGGGAGGTTCGCACTGAAGCTTTCTTT.

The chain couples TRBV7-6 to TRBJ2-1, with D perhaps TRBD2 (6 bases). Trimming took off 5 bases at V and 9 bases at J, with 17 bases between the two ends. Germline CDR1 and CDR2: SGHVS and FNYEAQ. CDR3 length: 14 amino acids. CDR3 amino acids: CASSPGLNLGEQFF. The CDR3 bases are TGTGCCAGCAGCCCGGGACTTAACCTCGGTGAGCAGTTCTTC.

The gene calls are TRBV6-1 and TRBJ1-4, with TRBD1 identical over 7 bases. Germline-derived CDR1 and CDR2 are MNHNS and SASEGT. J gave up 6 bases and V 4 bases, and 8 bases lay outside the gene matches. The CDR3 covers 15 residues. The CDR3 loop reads CASSAGITGDEKLFF. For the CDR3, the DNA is TGTGCCAGCAGTGCTGGCATAACAGGGGATGAAAAACTGTTTTTT.

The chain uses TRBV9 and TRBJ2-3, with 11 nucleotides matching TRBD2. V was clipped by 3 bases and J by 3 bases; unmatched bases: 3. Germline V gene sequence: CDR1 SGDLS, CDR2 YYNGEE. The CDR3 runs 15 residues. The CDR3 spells CASSAGTSGTDTQYF. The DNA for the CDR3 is TGTGCCAGCAGCGCCGGGACTAGCGGTACAGATACGCAGTATTTT.

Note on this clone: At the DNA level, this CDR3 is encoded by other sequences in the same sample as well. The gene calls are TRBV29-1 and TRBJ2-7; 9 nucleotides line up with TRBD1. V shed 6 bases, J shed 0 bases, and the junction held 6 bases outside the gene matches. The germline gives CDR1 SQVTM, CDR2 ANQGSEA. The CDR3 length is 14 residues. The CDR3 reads CSVTGTGSSYEQYF. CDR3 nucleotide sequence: TGCAGCGTGACCGGGACAGGGAGCTCCTACGAGCAGTACTTC.